What follows are 23 T cell receptor beta chains derived from one specimen sequenced in a study of naive and memory T cell subsets. Both TRBC1 and TRBC2 were covered by a beta constant-region primer of two equimolar oligonucleotides. Nested alpha and beta constant-region primers with the SP2 primer drove four PCR rounds on ligated cDNA. From the UMI-ligation and nested PCR reads, TCRdb called clonotypes with MiXCR, one entry per CDR3 protein. This table holds tens of thousands of distinct CDR3 sequences, about 8.2% found once. Sequencing was done on a sample of naive CD8+ T cells from blood. These receptors all stem from a human donor in good health.

The gene calls are TRBV12-3 or TRBV12-4 and TRBJ2-5; D gene ambiguous. The CDR3 runs 13 residues. Trimming pared 8 bases from V and 0 bases from J, leaving 10 bases between. The CDR3 nucleotides read TGTGCCAGCCGAACAGCGTACCAAGAGACCCAGTACTTC. This gives the protein CASRTAYQETQYF.

This clonotype was seen many times. J is TRBJ2-5 and V is TRBV28, with 7 bases matching TRBD1. The V gene's germline CDR1 is MDHEN and CDR2 SYDVKM. CDR3 size: 15 residues. The trim removed 6 bases at V and 5 bases at J, leaving 12 bases unmatched. In DNA form, the CDR3 reads TGTGCCAGCAGACTAGAGGACAGGAGGTGGGAGACCCAGTACTTC. It specifies CASRLEDRRWETQYF.

This clonotype was seen many times. For the CDR3, the DNA is TGTGCCAGCAACTGGGGGGATCAGCCCCAGCATTTT. Encoded protein: CASNWGDQPQHF. J is TRBJ1-5 and V is TRBV28; a possible D gene is TRBD1 (5 bases). This CDR3 region has 12 residues. Between the trimmed V and J ends, which lost 7 bases and 5 bases, there was a span of 9 bases. The germline V gene encodes CDR1 MDHEN and CDR2 SYDVKM.

This rearrangement joins TRBV5-1 to TRBJ2-2; no definite D call. CDR1 and CDR2 from the germline V gene are SGHRS and YFSETQ. The V gene lost 0 bases and the J gene lost 6 bases, with 6 bases spanning the gap. This CDR3 has 13 residues. In nucleotides, the CDR3 is TGCGCCAGCAGCTTGGCACCTTCCGGGGAGCTGTTTTTT. Protein sequence: CASSLAPSGELFF.

The rearrangement uses TRBV7-6 and TRBJ1-5; D unresolved. The CDR3 spans 16 residues. Germline-derived CDR1 and CDR2 are SGHVS and FNYEAQ. Trimming stripped 5 bases from V and 0 bases from J, with 14 bases between. The CDR3, as DNA: TGTGCCAGCAGCATCCTCGCGGGTGGTAGCAATCAGCCCCAGCATTTT. Its translation: CASSILAGGSNQPQHF.

This clonotype came up a few times. The chain joins TRBV18 to TRBJ1-1; TRBD1 might be the D (6 bases). The CDR3 length is 15 residues. Germline assignment: CDR1 KGHSH and CDR2 LQKENI. V was shortened by 3 bases and J by 5 bases, with 16 bases between the two germline ends. CDR3 amino acids: CASSPIAGGWTEAFF. The CDR3 DNA reads TGTGCCAGCTCACCGATCGCGGGGGGCTGGACTGAAGCTTTCTTT.

V usage is TRBV19 and J usage is TRBJ1-2; D ambiguous. Germline values: CDR1 LNHDA, CDR2 SQIVND (reference sequence). The CDR3 sequence is 14 residues long. V lost 3 bases to trimming and J lost 5 bases, with 13 bases between them. The CDR3 nucleotides are TGTGCCAGTAGTATGAAGGGAAGAGGTTATGGCTACACCTTC. Protein: CASSMKGRGYGYTF.

Ten or more counts support this clonotype. The chain has TRBV6-2 or TRBV6-3 and TRBJ2-2; no clear D. Trimming stripped 2 bases from V and 8 bases from J, with 3 bases between. Germline CDR1 and CDR2: MNHEY and SVGEGT. The CDR3 covers 11 residues. CDR3 amino acids: CASSYLGELFF. The CDR3 DNA reads TGTGCCAGCAGTTACCTTGGGGAGCTGTTTTTT.

This sequence joins TRBV20-1 and TRBJ2-7; D is possibly TRBD1 (6 bases). Trimming shortened V by 5 bases and J by 3 bases, and 17 bases separated the two germline ends. Germline V gene data show CDR1 as DFQATT and CDR2 as SNEGSKA (reference sequence). This CDR3 has 14 residues. CDR3 bases: TGCAGTGCTGGGATCCGGGACACCCGCTACGAGCAGTACTTC. Translating it yields CSAGIRDTRYEQYF.

This clonotype was counted at least ten times. The chain employs TRBV7-2 and TRBJ2-3, with 8 bases identical to TRBD1. Germline CDR1 is SGHTA and CDR2 is FQGNSA. The CDR3 loop spans 14 amino acids. The trim removed 4 bases at V and 4 bases at J, leaving 4 bases unmatched. The CDR3 sequence is CASSSVTGADTQYF. The CDR3 bases are TGTGCCAGCAGCTCCGTGACAGGGGCAGATACGCAGTATTTT.

The chain recombines TRBV10-3 with TRBJ2-3; TRBD1 agrees at 11 bases. This CDR3 comprises 14 residues. Germline V gene lookup returns CDR1 ENHRY and CDR2 SYGVKD. V lost 6 bases and J lost 3; bases outside the gene matches: 2. CDR3 sequence reads: CAIRGTGGTDTQYF. CDR3 DNA: TGTGCCATCAGGGGGACAGGGGGGACAGATACGCAGTATTTT.

This chain links TRBV6-5 with TRBJ2-7, with a tentative D call TRBD2 (6 bases). The ends were cut back, 2 bases at V and 3 bases at J, with 14 bases in the middle. CDR1 is MNHEY, CDR2 SVGAGI, per germline. This CDR3 is 15 amino acids long. The CDR3 here is CASSYDGGIRYEQYF. CDR3 DNA sequence: TGTGCCAGCAGTTACGATGGAGGGATCCGCTACGAGCAGTACTTC.

Ten or more counts support this clonotype. The chain's CDR3 is CASSQERSDLTDTQYF. The CDR3 DNA is TGCGCCAGCAGCCAAGAGCGTTCAGACTTGACAGATACGCAGTATTTT. The V and J genes are TRBV4-1 and TRBJ2-3; no reliable D call. V gave up 0 bases and J gave up 3 bases, with 13 bases separating them. The CDR3 has 16 amino acids. Per germline, CDR1 MGHRA and CDR2 YSYEKL.

V and J are TRBV10-2 and TRBJ2-7; perhaps TRBD2 as D (6 bases). V was cut by 3 bases and J by 3 bases, with 12 bases left in between. The germline V gene has CDR1 WSHSY and CDR2 SAAADI. The CDR3 is 14 residues long. The CDR3 DNA sequence: TGCGCCAGCAGTGACGACAGCGGGCACTACGAGCAGTACTTC. Encoded protein: CASSDDSGHYEQYF.

This chain links TRBV30 with TRBJ1-4; 9 bases are a match to TRBD1. This CDR3 is built from 15 residues. V dropped 5 bases and J dropped 0; count of bases not matched to a gene: 4. CDR1 and CDR2 from the germline V gene are GTSNPN and SVGIG (reference sequence). The CDR3 spells CAWGTGQSTNEKLFF. In DNA, the CDR3 is TGTGCCTGGGGGACAGGGCAGTCAACTAATGAAAAACTGTTTTTT.

V gene TRBV6-6 combines with J gene TRBJ2-1, with TRBD2 as a possible D gene (6 bases). The CDR3 is made up of 20 amino acids. Germline lookup yields CDR1 MNHNY and CDR2 SVGAGI (reference sequence). V was clipped by 4 bases and J by 1 base, with 26 bases between them. CDR3 in amino acids: CASSSLDPLDGRTSYNEQFF. Written as DNA, the CDR3 is TGTGCCAGCAGTTCTCTGGATCCCTTGGACGGGAGAACATCCTACAATGAGCAGTTCTTC.

The chain links TRBV30 to TRBJ1-5; unclear D gene. Deletions cut 0 bases from V and 5 bases from J, with 14 bases between. Per the germline V gene, CDR1 is GTSNPN and CDR2 is SVGIG (reference sequence). This CDR3 comprises 15 residues. CDR3: CAWSVVSSRDQPQHF. In DNA, the CDR3 is TGTGCCTGGAGTGTAGTATCCAGCCGTGATCAGCCCCAGCATTTT.

This clonotype was counted between two and nine times. The chain uses TRBV9 and TRBJ1-5, with 7 nucleotides matching TRBD1. CDR1 SGDLS and CDR2 YYNGEE come from the germline V gene. V shed 4 bases, J shed 0 bases, and the junction held 16 bases outside the gene matches. This CDR3 spans 19 amino acids. The chain's CDR3 is CASSIPKTGNGASNQPQHF. CDR3 nucleotides: TGTGCCAGCAGCATACCAAAGACAGGGAATGGGGCTAGCAATCAGCCCCAGCATTTT.

The table lists this clonotype with many counts. The V gene is TRBV5-8, the J gene TRBJ2-1; D possibly corresponds to TRBD2 (5 bases). The CDR3 sequence is 19 residues long. Trimming stripped 2 bases from V and 0 bases from J, with 21 bases between. In germline, CDR1 is SGHTS, CDR2 YDEGEE. CDR3: CASSFHEGAPTSSYNEQFF. Written as DNA, the CDR3 is TGTGCCAGCAGCTTTCATGAGGGAGCGCCAACTAGCTCCTACAATGAGCAGTTCTTC.

This chain uses TRBV9 with TRBJ2-7; D may match TRBD1 or TRBD2 (5 bases each). Germline lookup yields CDR1 SGDLS and CDR2 YYNGEE. The CDR3 is made up of 16 amino acids. The V end lost 3 bases, the J end lost 1 base, and 17 bases lay between the germline ends. The CDR3 loop reads CASSAPRDGGSYEQYF. Written as DNA, the CDR3 is TGTGCCAGCAGCGCCCCCCGGGACGGCGGTTCCTACGAGCAGTACTTC.

This clonotype was detected only a few times. The chain employs TRBV20-1 and TRBJ2-7; 9 bases are a match to TRBD1. The CDR3 contains 14 residues. Germline V lookup: CDR1 DFQATT, CDR2 SNEGSKA (reference sequence). Unmatched junction bases numbered 11, after V lost 5 bases and J lost 6 bases. Written as DNA, the CDR3 is TGCAGTGCTGAAACCGGGACAGGGTCGCTCGAGCAGTACTTC. It is translated as CSAETGTGSLEQYF.

This clonotype was seen repeatedly, ten times or more. V usage is TRBV29-1 and J usage is TRBJ2-7; D is unresolved. The germline gives CDR1 SQVTM, CDR2 ANQGSEA. The CDR3 extends over 14 amino acids. The germline V and J ends were trimmed by 0 bases and 1 base, with 10 bases remaining between them. CDR3 region: CSVEDRSASYEQYF. The DNA for the CDR3 is TGCAGCGTTGAAGATCGATCAGCATCCTACGAGCAGTACTTC.

The CDR3: CAISERQGYNEQFF. In nucleotides, the CDR3 is TGTGCCATCAGTGAGAGACAGGGGTACAATGAGCAGTTCTTC. The chain has TRBV10-3 and TRBJ2-1; 8 bases are a match to TRBD1. This CDR3 spans 14 amino acids. Trimming cost V 2 bases and J 4 bases; bases outside gene matches: 1. Germline V gene sequence: CDR1 ENHRY, CDR2 SYGVKD.